These 7 T cell receptor beta chains were all obtained from the same sample, sequenced in a study of T-cell reconstitution after alpha-beta-depleted transplantation in children. Preparing the TCRbeta library involved the use of unique molecular identifiers. TCRdb reanalysed the PCR reads using MiXCR and keeps one entry per CDR3 protein. The sample lists around 370,000 distinct CDR3 sequences; about 17% were seen once. The source was PBMCs, mostly from graft donor cells, collected 360 days after TCRalphabeta/CD19-depleted stem cell transplant. The receptors stem from a male patient aged 2 to 10 who had a stem cell transplant for acute lymphoblastic leukemia, so the T cells may come from the graft donor.

This clonotype was detected many times. V and J are TRBV4-3 and TRBJ2-1, with 11 nucleotides matching TRBD2. J gave up 8 bases and V 8 bases, and 14 bases lay outside the gene matches. This CDR3 comprises 16 residues. Germline values: CDR1 LGHNA, CDR2 YSLEER. The CDR3 region has the DNA TGCGCCAGCTCCCTACTAGCGGGAGACGTAGGTGATGAGCAGTTCTTC. Translating gives CASSLLAGDVGDEQFF.

This clonotype was seen a few times. The V call is TRBV29-1, the J call TRBJ2-1; 10 positions agree with TRBD2. The CDR3 runs 15 residues. Trimming removed 5 bases from V and 6 bases from J; junction bases left unmatched: 10. The V gene's germline CDR1 is SQVTM and CDR2 ANQGSEA. This CDR3 is CSVFGWASGSNEQFF. In DNA form, the CDR3 reads TGCAGCGTTTTTGGGTGGGCTAGCGGGAGCAATGAGCAGTTCTTC.

In its sample, this clonotype was seen many times. The CDR3 loop is CSVLRDTTDTQYF. The CDR3, as DNA: TGCAGCGTTTTAAGGGACACCACAGATACGCAGTATTTT. The chain joins TRBV29-1 to TRBJ2-3; a possible D gene is TRBD1 (6 bases). V was clipped by 5 bases and J by 2 bases, with 11 bases between them. CDR3 length: 13 amino acids. The germline CDR1 and CDR2 sequences are SQVTM and ANQGSEA.

This clonotype was observed at least ten times. CDR3 DNA sequence: TGTGCCAGCAGGCTGACAGGACAAGAGACCCAGTACTTC. This gives the protein CASRLTGQETQYF. V usage is TRBV14 and J usage is TRBJ2-5; TRBD1 is a possible D gene (6 bases). The CDR3 extends over 13 amino acids. V lost 6 bases, J lost 2 bases, and 10 bases lay in between. Germline lookup yields CDR1 SGHDN and CDR2 FVKESK.

The sample holds a few counts of this clonotype. The chain carries TRBV3-1 and TRBJ2-1, with D possibly called TRBD1 or TRBD2 (5 bases each). Per germline, CDR1 LGHDT and CDR2 YNNKEL (reference sequence). The CDR3 spans 12 residues. V lost 0 bases and J 12 bases, leaving 9 bases between the germline ends. The CDR3 DNA follows: TGTGCCAGCAGCCAAGATAGAGGGGTGCAGTTCTTC. This encodes CASSQDRGVQFF.

V is TRBV4-3 and J is TRBJ1-5; TRBD1 matches at 7 bases. This CDR3 region has 14 residues. J gave up 4 bases and V 0 bases, and 0 bases lay outside the gene matches. Germline-derived CDR1 and CDR2 are LGHNA and YSLEER. The CDR3 sequence is CASSQDRGNQPQHF. The CDR3 DNA reads TGCGCCAGCAGCCAAGACAGGGGGAATCAGCCCCAGCATTTT.

The DNA of the CDR3 is TGTGCCAGCAGCCATGACAGTTTGGCCTACAATGAGCAGTTCTTC. Residues: CASSHDSLAYNEQFF. The chain employs TRBV3-1 and TRBJ2-1, with D possibly matching TRBD1 (5 bases). V lost 3 bases and J lost 2, with 11 bases in between. The CDR3 is 15 amino acids. Germline loops: CDR1 LGHDT, CDR2 YNNKEL (reference sequence).